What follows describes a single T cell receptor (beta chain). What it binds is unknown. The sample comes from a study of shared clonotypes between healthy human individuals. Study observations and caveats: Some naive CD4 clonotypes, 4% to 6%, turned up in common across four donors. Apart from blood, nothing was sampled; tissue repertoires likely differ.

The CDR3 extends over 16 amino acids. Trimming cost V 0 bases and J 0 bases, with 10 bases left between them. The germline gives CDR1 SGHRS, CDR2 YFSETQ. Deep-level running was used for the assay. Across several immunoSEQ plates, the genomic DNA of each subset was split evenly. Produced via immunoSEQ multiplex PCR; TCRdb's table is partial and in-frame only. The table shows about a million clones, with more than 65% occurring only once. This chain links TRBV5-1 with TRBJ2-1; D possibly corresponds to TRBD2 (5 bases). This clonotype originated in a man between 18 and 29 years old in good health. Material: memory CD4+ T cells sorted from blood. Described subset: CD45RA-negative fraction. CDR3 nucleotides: TGCGCCAGCAGCTTGGCAGCAGCGGCCTCCTACAATGAGCAGTTCTTC. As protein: CASSLAAAASYNEQFF.